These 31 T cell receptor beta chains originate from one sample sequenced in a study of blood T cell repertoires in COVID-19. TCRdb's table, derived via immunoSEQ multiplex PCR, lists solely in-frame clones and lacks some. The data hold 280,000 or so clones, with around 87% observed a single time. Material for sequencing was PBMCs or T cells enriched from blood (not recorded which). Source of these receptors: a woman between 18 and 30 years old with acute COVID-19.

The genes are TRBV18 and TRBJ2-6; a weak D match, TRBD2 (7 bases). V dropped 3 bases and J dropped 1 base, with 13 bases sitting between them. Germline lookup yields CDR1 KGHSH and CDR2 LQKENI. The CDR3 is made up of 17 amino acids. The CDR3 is CASSPTGRGSGANVLTF. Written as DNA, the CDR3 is TGTGCCAGCTCACCTACAGGGAGGGGATCTGGGGCCAACGTCCTGACTTTC.

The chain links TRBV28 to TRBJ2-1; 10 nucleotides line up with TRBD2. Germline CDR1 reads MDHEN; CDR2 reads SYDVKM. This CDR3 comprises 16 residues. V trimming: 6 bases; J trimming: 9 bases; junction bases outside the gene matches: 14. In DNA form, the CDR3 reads TGTGCCAGCAGAGATCTAGCGGGAGAAGAGACGGGTGAGCAGTTCTTC. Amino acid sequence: CASRDLAGEETGEQFF.

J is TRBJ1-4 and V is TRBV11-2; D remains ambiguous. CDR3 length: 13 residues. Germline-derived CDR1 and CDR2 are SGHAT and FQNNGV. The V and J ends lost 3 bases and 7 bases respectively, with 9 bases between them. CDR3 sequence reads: CASSLVSGEKLFF. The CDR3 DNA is TGTGCCAGCAGCTTGGTCTCAGGTGAAAAACTGTTTTTT. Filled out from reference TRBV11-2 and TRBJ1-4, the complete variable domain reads EAGVAQSPRYKIIEKRQSVAFWCNPISGHATLYWYQQILGQGPKLLIQFQNNGVVDDSQLPKDRFSAERLKGVDSTLKIQPAKLEDSAVYLCASSLVSGEKLFFGSGTQLSVL.

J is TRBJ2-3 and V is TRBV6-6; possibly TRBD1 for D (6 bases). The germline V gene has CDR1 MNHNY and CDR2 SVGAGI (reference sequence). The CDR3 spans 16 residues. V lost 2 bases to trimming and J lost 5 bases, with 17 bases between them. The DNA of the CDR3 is TGTGCCAGCAGTTACGGGGTCACAGGGATAGGAGATACGCAGTATTTT. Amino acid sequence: CASSYGVTGIGDTQYF.

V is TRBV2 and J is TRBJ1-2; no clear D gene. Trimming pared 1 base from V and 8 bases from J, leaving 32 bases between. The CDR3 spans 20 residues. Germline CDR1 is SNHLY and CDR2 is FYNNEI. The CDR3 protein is CASSEDLSQRRLGRWRGYTF. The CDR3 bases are TGTGCCAGCAGTGAAGACCTGTCTCAGAGGAGGCTAGGGAGGTGGAGGGGCTACACCTTC.

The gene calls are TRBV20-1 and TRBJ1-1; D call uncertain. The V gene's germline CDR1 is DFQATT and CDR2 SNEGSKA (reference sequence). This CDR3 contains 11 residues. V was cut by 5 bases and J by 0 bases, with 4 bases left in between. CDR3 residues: CSASVNTEAFF. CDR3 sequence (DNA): TGCAGTGCTTCAGTGAACACTGAAGCTTTCTTT.

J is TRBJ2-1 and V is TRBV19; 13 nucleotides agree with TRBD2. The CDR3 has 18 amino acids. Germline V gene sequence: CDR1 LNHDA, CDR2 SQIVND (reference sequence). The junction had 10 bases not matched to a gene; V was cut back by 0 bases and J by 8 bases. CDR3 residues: CASSIDLLAGGFMDEQFF. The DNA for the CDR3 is TGTGCCAGTAGTATAGACTTACTAGCGGGAGGGTTCATGGATGAGCAGTTCTTC.

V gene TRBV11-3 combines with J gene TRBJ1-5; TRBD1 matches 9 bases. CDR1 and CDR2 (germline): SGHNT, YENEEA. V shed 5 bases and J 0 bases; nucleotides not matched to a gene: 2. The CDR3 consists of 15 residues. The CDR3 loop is CASSRDRDSNQPQHF. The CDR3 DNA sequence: TGTGCCAGCAGCCGGGACAGGGATAGCAATCAGCCCCAGCATTTT.

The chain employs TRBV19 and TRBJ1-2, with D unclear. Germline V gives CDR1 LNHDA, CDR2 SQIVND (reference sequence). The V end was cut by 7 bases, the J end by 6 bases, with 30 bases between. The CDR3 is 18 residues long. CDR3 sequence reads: CASNEERAPYGGHDGYTF. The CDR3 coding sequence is TGTGCCAGTAATGAGGAGAGGGCCCCCTATGGCGGGCACGATGGCTACACCTTC.

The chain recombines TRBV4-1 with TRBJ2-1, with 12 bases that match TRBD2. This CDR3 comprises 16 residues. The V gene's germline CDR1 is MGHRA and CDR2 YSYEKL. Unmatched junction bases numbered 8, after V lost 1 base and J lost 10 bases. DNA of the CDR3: TGCGCCAGCAGCCAAGCCGGGACTAGCGGGTCTTCGGAGCAGTTCTTC. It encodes CASSQAGTSGSSEQFF.

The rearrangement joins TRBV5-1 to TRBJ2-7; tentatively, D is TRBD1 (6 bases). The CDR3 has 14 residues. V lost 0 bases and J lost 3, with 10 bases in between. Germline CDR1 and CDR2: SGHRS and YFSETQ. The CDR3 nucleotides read TGCGCCAGCAGCTTGGACAGGGACAACTACGAGCAGTACTTC. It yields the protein CASSLDRDNYEQYF.

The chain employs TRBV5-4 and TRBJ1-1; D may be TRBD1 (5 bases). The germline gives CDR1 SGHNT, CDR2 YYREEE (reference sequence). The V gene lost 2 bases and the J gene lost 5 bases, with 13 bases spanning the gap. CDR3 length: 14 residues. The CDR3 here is CASSFLGGDTEAFF. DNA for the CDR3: TGTGCCAGCAGCTTTCTGGGGGGAGATACTGAAGCTTTCTTT.

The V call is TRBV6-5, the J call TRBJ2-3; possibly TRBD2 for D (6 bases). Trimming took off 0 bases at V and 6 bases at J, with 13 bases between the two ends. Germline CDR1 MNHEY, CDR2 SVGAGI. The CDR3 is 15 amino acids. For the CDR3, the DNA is TGTGCCAGCAGTTACTCTCCGGGAGACGTGGATACGCAGTATTTT. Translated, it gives CASSYSPGDVDTQYF.

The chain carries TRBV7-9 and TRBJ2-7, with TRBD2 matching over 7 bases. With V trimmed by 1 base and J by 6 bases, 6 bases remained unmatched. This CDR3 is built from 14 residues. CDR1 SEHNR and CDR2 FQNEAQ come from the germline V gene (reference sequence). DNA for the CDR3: TGTGCCAGCAGCTTAGGGATGGGAGGGTCCGAGCAGTACTTC. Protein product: CASSLGMGGSEQYF.

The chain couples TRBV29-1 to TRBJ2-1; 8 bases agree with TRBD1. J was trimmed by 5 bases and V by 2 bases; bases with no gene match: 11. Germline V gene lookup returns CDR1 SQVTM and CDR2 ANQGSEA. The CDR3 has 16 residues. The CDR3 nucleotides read TGCAGCGTTGAATTGGTTCAGGGGGGACAGGACAATGAGCAGTTCTTC. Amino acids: CSVELVQGGQDNEQFF.

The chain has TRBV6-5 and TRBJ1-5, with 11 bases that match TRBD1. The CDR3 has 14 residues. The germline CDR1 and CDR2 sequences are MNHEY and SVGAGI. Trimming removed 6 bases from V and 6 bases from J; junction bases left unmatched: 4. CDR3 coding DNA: TGTGCCAGCAGGGACAGGGGGCTTAGTCAGCCCCAGCATTTT. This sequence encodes CASRDRGLSQPQHF.

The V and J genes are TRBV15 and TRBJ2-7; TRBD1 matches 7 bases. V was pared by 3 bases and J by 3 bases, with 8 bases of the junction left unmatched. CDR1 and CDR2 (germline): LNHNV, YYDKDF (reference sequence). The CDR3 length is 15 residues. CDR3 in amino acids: CATSREATGVYEQYF. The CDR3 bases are TGTGCCACCAGCAGGGAGGCCACAGGGGTCTACGAGCAGTACTTC.

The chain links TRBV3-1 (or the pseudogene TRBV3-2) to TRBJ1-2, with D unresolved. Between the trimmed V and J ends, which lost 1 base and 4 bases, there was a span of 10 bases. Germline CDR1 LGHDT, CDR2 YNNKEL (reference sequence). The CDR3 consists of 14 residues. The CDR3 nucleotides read TGTGCCAGCAGCCAAGGGTCCCCGGTCTATGGCTACACCTTC. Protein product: CASSQGSPVYGYTF.

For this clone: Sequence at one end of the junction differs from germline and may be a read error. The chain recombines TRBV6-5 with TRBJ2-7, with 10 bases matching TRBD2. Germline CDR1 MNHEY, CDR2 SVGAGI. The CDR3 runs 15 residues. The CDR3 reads CASSNPSGSHYVQYF. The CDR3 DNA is TGTGCCAGCAGTAACCCTAGCGGGAGTCACTACGTGCAGTACTTC.

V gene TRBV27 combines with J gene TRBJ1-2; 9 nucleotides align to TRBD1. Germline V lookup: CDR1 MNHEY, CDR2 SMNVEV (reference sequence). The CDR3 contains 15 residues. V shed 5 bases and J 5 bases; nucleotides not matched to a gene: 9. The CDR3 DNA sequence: TGTGCCAGCAGTCTCAGGACAGGGGTCGGTTATGGCTACACCTTC. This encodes CASSLRTGVGYGYTF.

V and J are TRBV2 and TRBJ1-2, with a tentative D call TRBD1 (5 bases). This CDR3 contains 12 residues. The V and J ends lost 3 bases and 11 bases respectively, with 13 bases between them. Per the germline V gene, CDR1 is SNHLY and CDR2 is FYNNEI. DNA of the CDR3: TGTGCCAGCAGTGAGACAGCCTATGATTACACCTTC. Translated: CASSETAYDYTF.

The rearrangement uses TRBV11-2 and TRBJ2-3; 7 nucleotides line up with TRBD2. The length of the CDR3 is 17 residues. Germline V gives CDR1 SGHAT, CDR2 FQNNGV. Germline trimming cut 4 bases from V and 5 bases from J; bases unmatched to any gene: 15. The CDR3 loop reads CASSSGRGSGIGDTQYF. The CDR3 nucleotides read TGTGCCAGCAGCTCCGGACGAGGGAGCGGGATTGGAGATACGCAGTATTTT.

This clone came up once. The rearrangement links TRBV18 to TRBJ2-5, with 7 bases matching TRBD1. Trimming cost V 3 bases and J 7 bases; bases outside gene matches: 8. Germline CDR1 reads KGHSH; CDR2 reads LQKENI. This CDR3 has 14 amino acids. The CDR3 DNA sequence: TGTGCCAGCTCACCCGGGACAGTTGATGTGACCCAGTACTTC. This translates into CASSPGTVDVTQYF.

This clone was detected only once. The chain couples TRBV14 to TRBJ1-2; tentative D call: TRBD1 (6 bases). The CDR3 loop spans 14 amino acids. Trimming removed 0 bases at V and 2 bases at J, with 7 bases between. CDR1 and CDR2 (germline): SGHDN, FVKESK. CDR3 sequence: CASSQDTGNYGYTF. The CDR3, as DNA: TGTGCCAGCAGCCAAGATACAGGGAACTATGGCTACACCTTC.

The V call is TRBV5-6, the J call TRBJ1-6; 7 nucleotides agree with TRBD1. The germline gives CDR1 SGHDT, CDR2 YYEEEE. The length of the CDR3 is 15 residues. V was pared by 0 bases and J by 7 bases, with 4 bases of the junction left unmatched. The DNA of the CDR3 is TGTGCCAGCAGCTTGGCGACAGGGAAGAATTCACCCCTCCACTTT. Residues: CASSLATGKNSPLHF.

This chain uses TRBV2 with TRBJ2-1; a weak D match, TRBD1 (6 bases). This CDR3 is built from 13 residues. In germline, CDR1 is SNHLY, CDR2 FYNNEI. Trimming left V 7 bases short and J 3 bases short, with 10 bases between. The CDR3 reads CASTDRNYNEQFF. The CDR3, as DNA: TGTGCCAGCACCGACAGGAACTACAATGAGCAGTTCTTC. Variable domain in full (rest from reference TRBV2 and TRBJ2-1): EPEVTQTPSHQVTQMGQEVILRCVPISNHLYFYWYRQILGQKVEFLVSFYNNEISEKSEIFDDQFSVERPDGSNFTLKIRSTKLEDSAMYFCASTDRNYNEQFFGPGTRLTVL.

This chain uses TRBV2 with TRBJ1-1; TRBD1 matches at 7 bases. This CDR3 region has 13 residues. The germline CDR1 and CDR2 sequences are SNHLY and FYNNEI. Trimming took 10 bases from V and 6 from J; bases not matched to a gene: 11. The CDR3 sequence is CATTGQNNPEAFF. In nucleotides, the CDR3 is TGTGCCACAACGGGACAGAATAATCCTGAAGCTTTCTTT.

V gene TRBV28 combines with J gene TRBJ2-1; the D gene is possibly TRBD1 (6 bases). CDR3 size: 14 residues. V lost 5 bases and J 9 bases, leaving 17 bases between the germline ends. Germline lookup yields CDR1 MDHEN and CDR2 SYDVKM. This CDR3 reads CASSTPSGVGEQFF. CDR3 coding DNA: TGTGCCAGCAGTACTCCCTCAGGGGTTGGTGAGCAGTTCTTC. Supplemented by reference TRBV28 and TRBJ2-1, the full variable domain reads DVKVTQSSRYLVKRTGEKVFLECVQDMDHENMFWYRQDPGLGLRLIYFSYDVKMKEKGDIPEGYSVSREKKERFSLILESASTNQTSMYLCASSTPSGVGEQFFGPGTRLTVL.

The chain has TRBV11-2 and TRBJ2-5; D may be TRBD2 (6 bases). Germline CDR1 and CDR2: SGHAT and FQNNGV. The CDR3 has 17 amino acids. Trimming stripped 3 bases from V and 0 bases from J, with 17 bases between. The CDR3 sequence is CASSLTGASTDQETQYF. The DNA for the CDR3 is TGTGCCAGCAGCTTGACGGGAGCGTCAACCGACCAAGAGACCCAGTACTTC.

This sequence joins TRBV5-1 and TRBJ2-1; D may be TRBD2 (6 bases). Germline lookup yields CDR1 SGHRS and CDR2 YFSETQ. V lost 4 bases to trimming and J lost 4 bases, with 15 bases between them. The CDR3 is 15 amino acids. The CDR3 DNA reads TGCGCCAGCAGCCGGGGCGGGGCGACATACAATGAGCAGTTCTTC. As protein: CASSRGGATYNEQFF.

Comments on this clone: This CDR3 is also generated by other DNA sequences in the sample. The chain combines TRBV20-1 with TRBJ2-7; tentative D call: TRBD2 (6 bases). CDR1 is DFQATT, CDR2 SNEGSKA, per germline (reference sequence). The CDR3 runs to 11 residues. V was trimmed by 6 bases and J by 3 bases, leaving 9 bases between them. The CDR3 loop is CSATTSYEQYF. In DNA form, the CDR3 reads TGCAGTGCCACGACTAGCTACGAGCAGTACTTC.